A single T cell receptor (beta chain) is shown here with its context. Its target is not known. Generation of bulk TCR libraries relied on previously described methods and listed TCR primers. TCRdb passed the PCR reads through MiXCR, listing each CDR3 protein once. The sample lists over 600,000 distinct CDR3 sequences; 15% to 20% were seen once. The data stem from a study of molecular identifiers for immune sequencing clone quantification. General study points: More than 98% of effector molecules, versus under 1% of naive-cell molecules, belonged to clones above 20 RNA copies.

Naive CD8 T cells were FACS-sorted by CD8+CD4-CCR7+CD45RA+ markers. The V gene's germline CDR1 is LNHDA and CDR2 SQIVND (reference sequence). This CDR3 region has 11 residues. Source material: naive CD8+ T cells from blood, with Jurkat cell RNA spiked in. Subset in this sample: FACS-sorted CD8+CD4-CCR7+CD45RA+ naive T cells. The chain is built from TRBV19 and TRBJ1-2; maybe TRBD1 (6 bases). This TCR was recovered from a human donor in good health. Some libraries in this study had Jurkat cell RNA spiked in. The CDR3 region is CVTGWTAPGTF. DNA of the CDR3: TGTGTCACCGGGTGGACAGCCCCAGGGACCTTC. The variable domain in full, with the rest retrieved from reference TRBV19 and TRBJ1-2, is DGGITQSPKYLFRKEGQNVTLSCEQNLNHDAMYWYRQDPGQGLRLIYYSQIVNDFQKGDIAEGYSVSREKKESFPLTVTSAQKNPTAFYLCVTGWTAPGTFGSGTRLTVV.